These 18 T cell receptor beta chains share one sample of origin, sequenced in a study of blood T cell repertoires in COVID-19. The assay was immunoSEQ multiplex PCR, and TCRdb's table has in-frame clones only and misses some. The sample shows some 55,000 clones, roughly four fifths of them seen only once. Sequencing input: peripheral blood. The receptors were sampled from a woman aged 60-70 years with acute or convalescent COVID-19.

The chain recombines TRBV21-1 with TRBJ1-1; the table's D call, TRBD1, was not checked against the DNA. TRBV21-1 is a recognized pseudogene. The CDR3 runs to 16 residues. CDR3 in DNA: TGTGCCAGCAGCTACAATAGGGGTAAGGCACTGAAGCGAATTTTCTTT. Its translation: CASSYNRGKALKRIFF.

CDR3 residues: CASSSLTGVRPQHF. Here the CDR3 DNA reads TGTGCCAGCAGTAGTTTGACAGGGGTGAGGCCCCAGCATTTT. This rearrangement joins TRBV6-5 to TRBJ1-5, with 8 bases matching TRBD1. This CDR3 has 14 residues. J gave up 9 bases and V 5 bases, and 9 bases lay outside the gene matches. Germline-derived CDR1 and CDR2 are MNHEY and SVGAGI.

This sequence joins TRBV7-9 and TRBJ1-1; D uncertain. The CDR3 sequence is 15 residues long. Germline-derived CDR1 and CDR2 are SEHNR and FQNEAQ (reference sequence). Trimming removed 4 bases at V and 1 base at J, with 13 bases between. The CDR3 loop reads CASSYAGSQNTEAFF. The CDR3 coding sequence is TGTGCCAGCAGCTACGCGGGCAGCCAGAACACTGAAGCTTTCTTT.

The chain carries TRBV7-3 and TRBJ1-3; 12 bases agree with TRBD1. V lost 5 bases and J lost 8; bases outside the gene matches: 16. The CDR3 consists of 18 residues. Germline V CDR1 and CDR2: SGHTA, FQGTGA. The CDR3 DNA reads TGTGCCAGCAGCCTCAACCCCGGGACAGGGGGCTTTCTGGACACCATATATTTT. Protein sequence: CASSLNPGTGGFLDTIYF. The full variable domain, with the rest looked up from reference TRBV7-3 and TRBJ1-3, is GAGVSQTPSNKVTEKGKYVELRCDPISGHTALYWYRQSLGQGPEFLIYFQGTGAADDSGLPNDRFFAVRPEGSVSTLKIQRTERGDSAVYLCASSLNPGTGGFLDTIYFGEGSWLTVV.

The chain links TRBV18 to TRBJ1-2; D remains ambiguous. CDR1 and CDR2 (germline): KGHSH, LQKENI. V gave up 8 bases and J gave up 7 bases, with 23 bases separating them. This CDR3 has 15 amino acids. CDR3 residues: CASLRGQEWGSGYTF. The CDR3 DNA is TGTGCCAGCCTCCGGGGTCAGGAATGGGGAAGTGGCTACACCTTC.

This clone was found once. The chain is built from TRBV18 and TRBJ1-6, with 9 positions matching TRBD1. J was trimmed by 7 bases and V by 2 bases; bases with no gene match: 0. Germline values: CDR1 KGHSH, CDR2 LQKENI. This CDR3 comprises 14 residues. CDR3 bases: TGTGCCAGCTCACCAGGGACAGGGAATTCACCCCTCCACTTT. Its translation: CASSPGTGNSPLHF.

This clone occurred a few times. The rearrangement uses TRBV2 and TRBJ1-6; D unresolved. Trimming removed 2 bases at V and 7 bases at J, with 15 bases between. Per the germline V gene, CDR1 is SNHLY and CDR2 is FYNNEI. The CDR3 totals 16 residues. CDR3 amino acids: CASSERTSQGNSPLHF. Here the CDR3 DNA reads TGTGCCAGCAGTGAAAGGACTTCACAAGGAAATTCACCCCTCCACTTT. The full variable domain, in which reference TRBV2 and TRBJ1-6 provide the parts outside the CDR3, is EPEVTQTPSHQVTQMGQEVILRCVPISNHLYFYWYRQILGQKVEFLVSFYNNEISEKSEIFDDQFSVERPDGSNFTLKIRSTKLEDSAMYFCASSERTSQGNSPLHFGNGTRLTVT.

The chain employs TRBV6-5 and TRBJ2-4; 7 nucleotides line up with TRBD2. The germline V gene encodes CDR1 MNHEY and CDR2 SVGAGI. This CDR3 is 15 amino acids long. Trimming removed 8 bases from V and 1 base from J; junction bases left unmatched: 8. Here the CDR3 reads CASASGIGAKNIQYF. The CDR3, as DNA: TGTGCCAGCGCAAGCGGGATCGGGGCCAAAAACATTCAGTACTTC.

The chain joins TRBV6-2 or TRBV6-3 to TRBJ1-1; no definite D call. The CDR3 is 15 amino acids. V lost 5 bases, J lost 1 base, and 14 bases lay in between. Germline loops: CDR1 MNHEY, CDR2 SVGEGT. In DNA, the CDR3 is TGTGCCAGCAGTCCCCACAGCCCCCCGAACACTGAAGCTTTCTTT. It encodes CASSPHSPPNTEAFF.

This chain uses TRBV6-5 with TRBJ2-3; 7 bases are a match to TRBD1. The CDR3 contains 13 residues. Trimming removed 10 bases from V and 3 bases from J; junction bases left unmatched: 7. Germline assignment: CDR1 MNHEY and CDR2 SVGAGI. The CDR3 DNA reads as TGTGCCACCGGGACAGTGGCTACAGATACGCAGTATTTT. Protein: CATGTVATDTQYF.

CDR3: CASSLAMAGEAFF. Here the CDR3 DNA reads TGTGCCAGCAGCTTGGCCATGGCCGGGGAAGCTTTCTTT. V and J are TRBV5-4 and TRBJ1-1; no definite D call. CDR1 is SGHNT, CDR2 YYREEE, per germline (reference sequence). This CDR3 comprises 13 residues. V was cut by 0 bases and J by 8 bases, with 11 bases left in between.

This chain uses TRBV4-2 with TRBJ2-3, with 8 bases fitting TRBD2. The V segment lost 1 base and the J segment 2 bases; nucleotides outside the gene matches: 2. Germline lookup yields CDR1 LGHNA and CDR2 YNFKEQ. The CDR3 consists of 15 residues. The CDR3 region is CASSQVAGITDTQYF. In DNA, the CDR3 is TGTGCCAGCAGCCAAGTAGCGGGGATCACAGATACGCAGTATTTT.

V is TRBV27 and J is TRBJ1-1; D remains ambiguous. The V gene lost 5 bases and the J gene lost 4 bases, with 17 bases spanning the gap. This CDR3 comprises 15 residues. Looked up from germline, CDR1 is MNHEY and CDR2 is SMNVEV (reference sequence). The CDR3 DNA is TGTGCCAGCAGTAGGAACCAACTCCCTAGCACTGAAGCTTTCTTT. Its protein is CASSRNQLPSTEAFF.

V gene TRBV2 combines with J gene TRBJ2-5; D remains unclear. This CDR3 is 12 amino acids long. V gave up 6 bases and J gave up 2 bases, with 7 bases separating them. Germline V gene sequence: CDR1 SNHLY, CDR2 FYNNEI. The DNA for the CDR3 is TGTGCCAGCAGGTCAGATCAAGAGACCCAGTACTTC. Its translation is CASRSDQETQYF. Using reference TRBV2 and TRBJ2-5 for the parts outside the CDR3, the full variable domain is EPEVTQTPSHQVTQMGQEVILRCVPISNHLYFYWYRQILGQKVEFLVSFYNNEISEKSEIFDDQFSVERPDGSNFTLKIRSTKLEDSAMYFCASRSDQETQYFGPGTRLLVL.

V and J are TRBV5-6 and TRBJ1-2, with TRBD1 as a possible D gene (5 bases). Germline V gene lookup returns CDR1 SGHDT and CDR2 YYEEEE. The CDR3 loop spans 14 amino acids. V was trimmed by 5 bases and J by 1 base, leaving 12 bases between them. This CDR3 reads CASSQQALNYGYTF. In DNA form, the CDR3 reads TGTGCCAGCAGTCAACAGGCTCTTAACTATGGCTACACCTTC.

This clone showed up just a few times. V and J are TRBV12-5 and TRBJ2-1; 10 nucleotides line up with TRBD2. CDR1 is LGHNT and CDR2 is FRNRAP in the germline V gene. V shed 5 bases and J 10 bases; nucleotides not matched to a gene: 14. CDR3 size: 16 residues. The CDR3 coding sequence is TGTGCTAGTGGTGCCCCCGGGACTAGCGTGTTAAGGGAGCAGTTCTTC. Its translation is CASGAPGTSVLREQFF.

The V gene is TRBV12-3 or TRBV12-4, the J gene TRBJ2-7, with 7 bases matching TRBD1. The CDR3 has 13 amino acids. The V segment lost 5 bases and the J segment 4 bases; nucleotides outside the gene matches: 5. Written as DNA, the CDR3 is TGTGCCAGCAGTCCCCGGGACAGTTACGAGCAGTACTTC. Its translation is CASSPRDSYEQYF.

The chain has TRBV5-6 and TRBJ2-2; 8 positions agree with TRBD1. Germline CDR1 SGHDT, CDR2 YYEEEE. The CDR3 spans 14 residues. Trimming removed 1 base from V and 5 bases from J; junction bases left unmatched: 1. DNA of the CDR3: TGTGCCAGCAGCTTGAGACAGGGGACCGGGGAGCTGTTTTTT. Residues: CASSLRQGTGELFF.